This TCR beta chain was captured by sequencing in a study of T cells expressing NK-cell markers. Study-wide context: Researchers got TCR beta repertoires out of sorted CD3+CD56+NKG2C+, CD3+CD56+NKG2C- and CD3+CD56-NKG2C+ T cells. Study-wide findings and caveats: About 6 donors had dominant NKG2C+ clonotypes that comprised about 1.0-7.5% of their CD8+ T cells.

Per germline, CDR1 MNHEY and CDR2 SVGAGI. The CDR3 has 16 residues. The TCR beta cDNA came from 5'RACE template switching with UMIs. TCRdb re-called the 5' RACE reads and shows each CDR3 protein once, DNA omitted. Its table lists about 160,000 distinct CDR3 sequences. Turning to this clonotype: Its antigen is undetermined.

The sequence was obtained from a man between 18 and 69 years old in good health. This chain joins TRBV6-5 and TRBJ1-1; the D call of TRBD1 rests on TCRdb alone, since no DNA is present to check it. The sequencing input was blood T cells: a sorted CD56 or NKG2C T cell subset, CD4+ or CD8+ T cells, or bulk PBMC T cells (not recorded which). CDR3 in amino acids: CASSYRTGGGNTEAFF.